This is a list of T cell receptor beta chains from one sample in a study of shared T cell receptors in the human thymus. This table comes from immunoSEQ multiplex PCR, and its TCRdb copy is limited to in-frame clones, with some not included. The sample lists hundreds of thousands of clones; around nine tenths were seen once. These data are also associated with another study on human thymus T cells.

Material: thymocytes. The source is a boy under three years old with a congenital heart defect. Each CDR3 is given with its conserved first and last residue. Fields, in order: clone size, V gene, J gene, D gene, CDR3 protein, CDR3 DNA. D genes are given only for firm matches. A row's size may be missing; if present it is once, few, many or a size class.

abundance: -; v_gene: TRBV7-6; j_gene: TRBJ2-3; d_gene: TRBD2; CDR3aa: CASSPRLAGAPDTQYF; CDR3nt: TGTGCCAGCAGCCCTCGACTAGCGGGAGCCCCAGATACGCAGTATTTT
abundance: -; v_gene: TRBV11-2; j_gene: TRBJ2-1; d_gene: TRBD2; CDR3aa: CASSFLILAGGPGNEQFF; CDR3nt: TGTGCCAGCAGCTTTCTAATTTTGGCGGGAGGGCCGGGGAATGAGCAGTTCTTC
abundance: -; v_gene: TRBV5-4; j_gene: TRBJ2-1; d_gene: -; CDR3aa: CASSFREAADEQFF; CDR3nt: TGTGCCAGCAGCTTTCGAGAGGCCGCAGATGAGCAGTTCTTC
abundance: -; v_gene: TRBV5-4; j_gene: TRBJ2-3; d_gene: TRBD2; CDR3aa: CASSEGREVGYTDTQYF; CDR3nt: TGTGCCAGCAGCGAGGGGCGGGAGGTGGGCTACACAGATACGCAGTATTTT
abundance: -; v_gene: TRBV10-2; j_gene: TRBJ2-3; d_gene: TRBD2; CDR3aa: CASREGSSGSTDTQYF; CDR3nt: TGCGCCAGCAGGGAAGGCTCTAGCGGGAGCACAGATACGCAGTATTTT
abundance: -; v_gene: TRBV5-1; j_gene: TRBJ1-2; d_gene: -; CDR3aa: CASPVGGNGYTF; CDR3nt: TGCGCCAGCCCCGTGGGGGGGAATGGCTACACCTTC
abundance: -; v_gene: TRBV4-3; j_gene: TRBJ2-4; d_gene: -; CDR3aa: CASSQDLQDIQYF; CDR3nt: TGCGCCAGCAGCCAAGATTTGCAGGACATTCAGTACTTC
abundance: -; v_gene: TRBV14; j_gene: TRBJ2-1; d_gene: TRBD2; CDR3aa: CASSHHGGDRYNEQFF; CDR3nt: TGTGCCAGCAGCCATCACGGGGGGGACCGCTACAATGAGCAGTTCTTC
abundance: -; v_gene: TRBV7-9; j_gene: TRBJ1-2; d_gene: -; CDR3aa: CASSSTGGYTF; CDR3nt: TGTGCCAGCAGCTCGACAGGTGGCTACACCTTC
abundance: once; v_gene: TRBV14; j_gene: TRBJ2-3; d_gene: TRBD2; CDR3aa: CASSQPNPTSGTDTQYF; CDR3nt: TGTGCCAGCAGCCAACCCAACCCCACTAGCGGCACAGATACGCAGTATTTT
abundance: -; v_gene: TRBV10-2; j_gene: TRBJ1-2; d_gene: -; CDR3aa: CASSESPGSQGNYGYTF; CDR3nt: TGCGCCAGCAGTGAGTCCCCGGGGTCCCAAGGGAACTATGGCTACACCTTC
abundance: -; v_gene: TRBV7-2; j_gene: TRBJ2-1; d_gene: -; CDR3aa: CASSFAGGNYNEQFF; CDR3nt: TGTGCCAGCAGCTTTGCCGGAGGTAACTACAATGAGCAGTTCTTC
abundance: -; v_gene: TRBV27; j_gene: TRBJ1-5; d_gene: TRBD1; CDR3aa: CASSLSGGLDQPQHF; CDR3nt: TGTGCCAGCAGTTTATCAGGGGGCCTCGATCAGCCCCAGCATTTT
abundance: -; v_gene: TRBV25-1; j_gene: TRBJ1-4; d_gene: -; CDR3aa: CASSSKGGTDEKLFF; CDR3nt: TGTGCCAGCAGTTCAAAAGGAGGAACTGATGAAAAACTGTTTTTT
abundance: -; v_gene: TRBV11-1; j_gene: TRBJ2-3; d_gene: -; CDR3aa: CASSPRDTQYF; CDR3nt: TGTGCCAGCAGCCCTCGGGATACGCAGTATTTT
abundance: -; v_gene: TRBV4-3; j_gene: TRBJ2-4; d_gene: -; CDR3aa: CASSRTGSRAKNIQYF; CDR3nt: TGCGCCAGCAGCCGAACAGGGAGTCGGGCCAAAAACATTCAGTACTTC
abundance: few; v_gene: TRBV7-2; j_gene: TRBJ2-1; d_gene: TRBD2; CDR3aa: CASSHGPSGSRDEQFF; CDR3nt: TGTGCCAGCAGCCATGGGCCTAGCGGGTCTAGGGATGAGCAGTTCTTC
abundance: -; v_gene: TRBV2; j_gene: TRBJ2-7; d_gene: -; CDR3aa: CASSARAFHEQYF; CDR3nt: TGTGCCAGCAGTGCGAGGGCCTTCCACGAGCAGTACTTC
abundance: once; v_gene: TRBV11-2; j_gene: TRBJ2-1; d_gene: -; CDR3aa: CASSLNGWVGSYNEQFF; CDR3nt: TGTGCCAGCAGCTTAAACGGGTGGGTGGGTTCCTACAATGAGCAGTTCTTC
abundance: once; v_gene: TRBV5-4; j_gene: TRBJ2-1; d_gene: TRBD2; CDR3aa: CASSDGGRDNEQFF; CDR3nt: TGTGCCAGCAGTGACGGGGGGAGGGACAATGAGCAGTTCTTC
abundance: -; v_gene: TRBV14; j_gene: TRBJ2-3; d_gene: TRBD2; CDR3aa: CASSRPGLAGGPGDTQYF; CDR3nt: TGTGCCAGCAGCCGTCCGGGACTAGCGGGAGGGCCGGGTGATACGCAGTATTTT
abundance: -; v_gene: TRBV7-2; j_gene: TRBJ2-5; d_gene: -; CDR3aa: CASSAEQGQETQYF; CDR3nt: TGTGCCAGCAGCGCGGAACAGGGACAAGAGACCCAGTACTTC
abundance: -; v_gene: TRBV5-4; j_gene: TRBJ2-7; d_gene: -; CDR3aa: CASSLDREQYF; CDR3nt: TGTGCCAGCAGCTTGGACAGGGAGCAGTACTTC
abundance: once; v_gene: TRBV6-5; j_gene: TRBJ1-1; d_gene: -; CDR3aa: CASRPDRRNTEAFF; CDR3nt: TGTGCCAGCAGACCCGACAGGAGGAACACTGAAGCTTTCTTT
abundance: -; v_gene: TRBV14; j_gene: TRBJ2-7; d_gene: -; CDR3aa: CASSQASHRKSPLRAVLRRYF; CDR3nt: -
abundance: -; v_gene: TRBV27; j_gene: TRBJ2-7; d_gene: TRBD2; CDR3aa: CASSFSGRLAGVGIHEQYF; CDR3nt: TGTGCCAGCAGTTTTTCTGGTAGACTAGCGGGAGTTGGGATCCACGAGCAGTACTTC
abundance: -; v_gene: TRBV11-2; j_gene: TRBJ2-1; d_gene: -; CDR3aa: CASRSPGGWDEQFF; CDR3nt: TGTGCCAGCAGGTCTCCTGGCGGCTGGGATGAGCAGTTCTTC
abundance: -; v_gene: TRBV1; j_gene: TRBJ2-5; d_gene: -; CDR3aa: CTSSHPLRASGSGGQETQYF; CDR3nt: TGCACCAGCAGCCACCCCTTACGGGCTAGCGGGAGTGGGGGCCAAGAGACCCAGTACTTC
abundance: -; v_gene: TRBV10-1; j_gene: TRBJ2-7; d_gene: -; CDR3aa: CASSDLNFDRGRTYEQYF; CDR3nt: TGCGCCAGCAGTGACCTTAACTTCGACCGGGGTAGGACGTACGAGCAGTACTTC
abundance: -; v_gene: TRBV7-6; j_gene: TRBJ2-7; d_gene: -; CDR3aa: CASSPKVAAKYEQYF; CDR3nt: TGTGCCAGCAGCCCGAAGGTGGCGGCCAAGTACGAGCAGTACTTC
abundance: -; v_gene: TRBV6-1; j_gene: TRBJ1-5; d_gene: -; CDR3aa: CASSEWWVGDSNQPQHF; CDR3nt: TGTGCCAGCAGTGAATGGTGGGTCGGGGATAGCAATCAGCCCCAGCATTTT
abundance: -; v_gene: TRBV28; j_gene: TRBJ2-1; d_gene: TRBD1; CDR3aa: CASSFQQRGQANEQFF; CDR3nt: TGTGCCAGCAGTTTTCAGCAAAGGGGGCAGGCGAATGAGCAGTTCTTC
abundance: few; v_gene: TRBV4-2; j_gene: TRBJ2-3; d_gene: TRBD2; CDR3aa: CASSQDTPELAVTDTQYF; CDR3nt: TGTGCCAGCAGCCAAGATACCCCGGAACTAGCGGTCACAGATACGCAGTATTTT
abundance: once; v_gene: TRBV6-1; j_gene: TRBJ2-1; d_gene: TRBD2; CDR3aa: CASSEGTSGGHNEQFF; CDR3nt: TGTGCCAGCAGTGAAGGGACTAGCGGGGGGCACAATGAGCAGTTCTTC
abundance: -; v_gene: TRBV7-2; j_gene: TRBJ2-2; d_gene: TRBD2; CDR3aa: CASSLVREGRNTGELFF; CDR3nt: TGTGCCAGCAGCTTAGTCCGGGAGGGCCGTAACACCGGGGAGCTGTTTTTT
abundance: -; v_gene: TRBV21-1; j_gene: TRBJ2-1; d_gene: -; CDR3aa: CASSKGGRGYNEQFF; CDR3nt: TGTGCCAGCAGCAAAGGCGGGAGAGGGTACAATGAGCAGTTCTTC
abundance: -; v_gene: TRBV6-5; j_gene: TRBJ1-4; d_gene: -; CDR3aa: CASSGEGEKLFF; CDR3nt: TGTGCCAGCAGCGGGGAGGGCGAAAAACTGTTTTTT
abundance: -; v_gene: TRBV29-1; j_gene: TRBJ2-3; d_gene: -; CDR3aa: CSVLADTQYF; CDR3nt: TGCAGCGTACTGGCAGATACGCAGTATTTT
abundance: -; v_gene: TRBV6-1; j_gene: TRBJ2-5; d_gene: -; CDR3aa: CASSALDSAAETQYF; CDR3nt: TGTGCCAGCAGTGCCCTTGACAGCGCGGCGGAGACCCAGTACTTC
abundance: -; v_gene: TRBV5-4; j_gene: TRBJ2-1; d_gene: TRBD2; CDR3aa: CASSLGGALAGPNEQFF; CDR3nt: TGTGCCAGCAGCTTGGGAGGGGCCCTAGCGGGACCCAATGAGCAGTTCTTC
abundance: -; v_gene: TRBV27; j_gene: TRBJ2-6; d_gene: TRBD1; CDR3aa: CASRLHFTGASGANVLTF; CDR3nt: TGTGCCAGCAGACTTCACTTCACAGGGGCCTCTGGGGCCAACGTCCTGACTTTC
abundance: -; v_gene: TRBV11-2; j_gene: TRBJ2-5; d_gene: TRBD2; CDR3aa: CASSRHRWPGLEETQYF; CDR3nt: TGTGCCAGCAGCCGCCACAGGTGGCCGGGACTAGAAGAGACCCAGTACTTC
abundance: -; v_gene: TRBV29-1; j_gene: TRBJ2-2; d_gene: -; CDR3aa: CSVEGGGLREYTGELFF; CDR3nt: TGCAGCGTTGAAGGGGGGGGGCTGAGGGAGTACACCGGGGAGCTGTTTTTT
abundance: -; v_gene: TRBV7-3; j_gene: TRBJ2-3; d_gene: -; CDR3aa: CASSRPLLASGQDTQYF; CDR3nt: TGTGCCAGCAGCCGCCCCCTCTTAGCCAGCGGGCAGGATACGCAGTATTTT
abundance: -; v_gene: TRBV29-1; j_gene: TRBJ1-1; d_gene: -; CDR3aa: CSVAEGIATEAFF; CDR3nt: TGCAGCGTTGCGGAGGGGATCGCCACTGAAGCTTTCTTT
abundance: -; v_gene: TRBV30; j_gene: TRBJ1-5; d_gene: -; CDR3aa: CAWSRGPGQHF; CDR3nt: TGTGCCTGGTCCAGGGGCCCCGGCCAGCATTTT
abundance: -; v_gene: TRBV5-1; j_gene: TRBJ2-7; d_gene: TRBD2; CDR3aa: CASSLVGTSVSSLGDEQYF; CDR3nt: TGCGCCAGCAGCTTGGTAGGGACTAGCGTATCTTCCCTGGGGGACGAGCAGTACTTC
abundance: few; v_gene: TRBV5-6; j_gene: TRBJ2-6; d_gene: -; CDR3aa: CASSLASQTGANVLTF; CDR3nt: TGTGCCAGCAGCTTGGCATCGCAGACTGGGGCCAACGTCCTGACTTTC
abundance: -; v_gene: TRBV6-6; j_gene: TRBJ2-7; d_gene: TRBD1; CDR3aa: CASSPRQGTDEQYF; CDR3nt: TGTGCCAGCAGCCCGCGACAGGGTACCGACGAGCAGTACTTC
abundance: -; v_gene: TRBV6-5; j_gene: TRBJ2-1; d_gene: TRBD2; CDR3aa: CASRENSGRAGEQFF; CDR3nt: TGTGCCAGTAGGGAGAATAGCGGGAGGGCCGGTGAGCAGTTCTTC
abundance: -; v_gene: TRBV10-2; j_gene: TRBJ2-7; d_gene: TRBD2; CDR3aa: CASRGSYKLAGEYEQYF; CDR3nt: TGCGCCAGTAGGGGCTCATATAAACTAGCGGGAGAGTACGAGCAGTACTTC
abundance: -; v_gene: TRBV15; j_gene: TRBJ2-3; d_gene: TRBD2; CDR3aa: CATSTGLAGGSSTDTQYF; CDR3nt: TGTGCCACCAGCACGGGACTAGCGGGAGGGTCTAGCACAGATACGCAGTATTTT
abundance: -; v_gene: TRBV29-1; j_gene: TRBJ2-3; d_gene: TRBD2; CDR3aa: CSVDRGRAADTQYF; CDR3nt: TGCAGCGTTGACCGCGGGAGGGCGGCAGATACGCAGTATTTT
abundance: -; v_gene: TRBV28; j_gene: TRBJ1-5; d_gene: TRBD1; CDR3aa: CASSREGQIYQPQHF; CDR3nt: TGTGCCAGCAGCCGGGAGGGACAGATTTATCAGCCCCAGCATTTT
abundance: -; v_gene: TRBV5-1; j_gene: TRBJ2-1; d_gene: TRBD2; CDR3aa: CASSSPTSLNEQFF; CDR3nt: TGCGCCAGCAGCTCGCCGACTAGCTTGAATGAGCAGTTCTTC
abundance: -; v_gene: TRBV28; j_gene: TRBJ2-7; d_gene: -; CDR3aa: CASSFPGLNSYEQYF; CDR3nt: TGTGCCAGCAGTTTCCCGGGACTGAACTCCTACGAGCAGTACTTC
abundance: -; v_gene: TRBV15; j_gene: TRBJ2-1; d_gene: TRBD2; CDR3aa: CATSRGGSGAYNEQFF; CDR3nt: TGTGCCACCAGCAGAGGGGGTAGCGGGGCTTACAATGAGCAGTTCTTC
abundance: -; v_gene: TRBV30; j_gene: TRBJ2-2; d_gene: TRBD1; CDR3aa: CAWSADHDRGLTGELFF; CDR3nt: TGTGCCTGGAGTGCCGATCACGACAGGGGGCTAACCGGGGAGCTGTTTTTT